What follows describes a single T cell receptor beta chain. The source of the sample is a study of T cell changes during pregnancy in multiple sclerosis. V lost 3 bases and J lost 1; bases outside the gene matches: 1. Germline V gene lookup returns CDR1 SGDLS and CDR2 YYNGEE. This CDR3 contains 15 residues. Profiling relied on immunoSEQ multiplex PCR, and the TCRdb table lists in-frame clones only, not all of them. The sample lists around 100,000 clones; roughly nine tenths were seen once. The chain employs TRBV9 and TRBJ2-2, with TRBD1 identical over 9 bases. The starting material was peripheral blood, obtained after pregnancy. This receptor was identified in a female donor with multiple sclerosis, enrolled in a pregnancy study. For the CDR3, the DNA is TGTGCCAGCAGCGGACAGGGGGGGAACACCGGGGAGCTGTTTTTT. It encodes CASSGQGGNTGELFF.